This TCR beta chain originates from a study of blood T cell repertoires in COVID-19. For the study at large: PBMCs, B-cell-depleted T cells, or T cells were the source of the cDNA or gDNA that made up the material.

In the source study's methods: Amplification of reference gene primers provided the estimated nucleated cell counts. Libraries were prepared by immunoSEQ multiplex PCR; TCRdb keeps only in-frame clonotypes and omits some of them. Clone size and the V and J calls come from that table; the DNA yielded D and trimming. The table has about 200,000 clones, 70% to 90% seen once. Enrolled during active infection, Seattle patients were then followed longitudinally. Germline V lookup: CDR1 MNHEY, CDR2 SMNVEV (reference sequence). The CDR3 runs to 15 residues. The V and J ends lost 2 bases and 5 bases respectively, with 13 bases between them.

The sequence derives from a man in his sixties with COVID-19, enrolled during active disease. The chain links TRBV27 to TRBJ1-5; tentative D call: TRBD1 (5 bases). The sequenced material came from peripheral blood. The DNA for the CDR3 is TGTGCCAGCAGTTTAACGAGACAGTACGATCAGCCCCAGCATTTT. Encoded protein: CASSLTRQYDQPQHF.